This entry lists 4 T cell receptor beta chains sequenced from one sample in a study of T cell responses to AZD1222 COVID-19 vaccine. Assay: immunoSEQ multiplex PCR; the TCRdb copy retains only in-frame clones and omits some. The sample carries around 120,000 clones, over 80% recorded once. The sample was peripheral blood, taken on day 0 of AZD1222 vaccination. Receptors originate from an adult in good health.

The chain joins TRBV30 to TRBJ2-7; possible D gene TRBD2, 6 bases. There are 15 residues in the CDR3. Germline assignment: CDR1 GTSNPN and CDR2 SVGIG (reference sequence). Trimming shortened V by 0 bases and J by 3 bases, and 15 bases separated the two germline ends. CDR3 nucleotide sequence: TGTGCCTGGAGTGTCCGGCGGGACCGAAGCTACGAGCAGTACTTC. Residues: CAWSVRRDRSYEQYF.

The V and J genes are TRBV4-1 and TRBJ1-1; no firm D call. The CDR3 runs 13 residues. Germline values: CDR1 MGHRA, CDR2 YSYEKL. The V gene lost 0 bases and the J gene lost 9 bases, with 11 bases spanning the gap. CDR3 region: CASSQDQARQAFF. CDR3 sequence (DNA): TGCGCCAGCAGCCAAGATCAGGCCAGGCAAGCTTTCTTT.

The V and J genes are TRBV20-1 and TRBJ2-1; tentatively, D is TRBD1 (6 bases). V shed 3 bases and J shed 7 bases, with 19 bases lying between them. Germline assignment: CDR1 DFQATT and CDR2 SNEGSKA (reference sequence). The CDR3 runs 15 residues. CDR3 amino acids: CSASPATGLGNEQFF. DNA for the CDR3: TGCAGTGCTAGTCCAGCTACAGGGTTGGGGAATGAGCAGTTCTTC.

This rearrangement joins TRBV3-1 (or the pseudogene TRBV3-2) to TRBJ2-4; no clear D gene. The CDR3 is 15 residues long. V dropped 1 base and J dropped 5 bases, with 12 bases sitting between them. CDR1 is LGHDT and CDR2 is YNNKEL in the germline V gene (reference sequence). The DNA for the CDR3 is TGTGCCAGCAGCCAAGGTGTTAGCTGGGAAAACATTCAGTACTTC. Its protein product is CASSQGVSWENIQYF.